This TCR beta chain was sequenced in a study of CD8+ T cells in alopecia areata. Looking at the study overall: Treated patients were given 5 to 10 mg oral tofacitinib twice daily. Overall study results and limits: Across lesional scalp, and particularly alopecia totalis/universalis, clonality surpassed that of normal scalp. Possibly as an HLA-related effect, TCR sharing across patients appeared less clear than in mice.

Investigators isolated RNA and reverse transcribed it into cDNA to act as the sequencing template. Here immunoSEQ multiplex PCR was the method, and the copy in TCRdb shows in-frame clones only, minus some. The table lists roughly 130,000 clones, roughly three fifths of them singletons. To note about this clone: Its target is not known.

Lesional scalp tissue (obtained by punch biopsy) and peripheral blood were collected from alopecia areata patients. The source is a human donor with alopecia areata. The sample consisted of CD4+ T cells sorted from blood, taken at week 0.

The DNA of the CDR3 is TGTGCCAGCAGCCCGACAGGGTATTCACCCCTCCACTTT. This sequence encodes CASSPTGYSPLHF. The chain carries TRBV7-9 and TRBJ1-6, with TRBD1 matching 7 bases. Germline V gene data show CDR1 as SEHNR and CDR2 as FQNEAQ (reference sequence). The CDR3 length is 13 residues. V gave up 5 bases and J gave up 8 bases; unmatched junction bases: 3. Combining the CDR3 with reference TRBV7-9 and TRBJ1-6 gives the whole variable domain DTGVSQNPRHKITKRGQNVTFRCDPISEHNRLYWYRQTLGQGPEFLTYFQNEAQLEKSRLLSDRFSAERPKGSFSTLEIQRTEQGDSAMYLCASSPTGYSPLHFGNGTRLTVT.